The clone carrying this T cell receptor beta chain appeared a few times. This entry belongs to a study of blood T cell repertoires in COVID-19. In the authors' methods: Counts of nucleated cells, estimated from reference gene primer amplification, were obtained. Generated by immunoSEQ multiplex PCR, the TCRdb table keeps only in-frame clones and is missing some. V and J calls and clone size are given by that table; D and trimming were obtained from the DNA. The data hold some 180,000 clones, with 88% observed a single time. There are 18 residues in the CDR3. V was pared by 6 bases and J by 2 bases, with 25 bases between. The germline V gene has CDR1 KGHSH and CDR2 LQKENI.

The TCR was taken from a man aged 40-49 years with active or convalescent COVID-19. The rearrangement uses TRBV18 and TRBJ1-1, with D hard to call. The specimen sequenced was peripheral blood. Written as DNA, the CDR3 is TGTGCCAGCTCCTATACGACGGGGAGCAAGGTTCGAAACACTGAAGCTTTCTTT. Amino acids: CASSYTTGSKVRNTEAFF.